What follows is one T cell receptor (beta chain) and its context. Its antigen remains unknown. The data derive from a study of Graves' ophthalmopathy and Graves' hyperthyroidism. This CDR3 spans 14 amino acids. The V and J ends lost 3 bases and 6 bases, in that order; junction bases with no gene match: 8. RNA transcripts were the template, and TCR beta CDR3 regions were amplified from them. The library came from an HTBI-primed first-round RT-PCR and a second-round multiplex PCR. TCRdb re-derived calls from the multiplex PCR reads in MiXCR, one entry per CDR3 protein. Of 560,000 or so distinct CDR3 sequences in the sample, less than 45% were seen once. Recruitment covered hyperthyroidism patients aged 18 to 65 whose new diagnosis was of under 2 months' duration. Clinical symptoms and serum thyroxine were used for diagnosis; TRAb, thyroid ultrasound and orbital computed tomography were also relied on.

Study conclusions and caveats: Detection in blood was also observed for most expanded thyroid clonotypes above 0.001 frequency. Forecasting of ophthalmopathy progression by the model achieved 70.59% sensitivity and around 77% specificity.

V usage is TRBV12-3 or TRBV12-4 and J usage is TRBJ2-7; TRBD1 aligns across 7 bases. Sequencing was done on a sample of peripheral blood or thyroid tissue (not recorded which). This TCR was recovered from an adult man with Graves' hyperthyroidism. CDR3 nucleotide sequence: TGTGCCAGCAGTTTCGACAGGGCAAGGGTCGAGCAGTACTTC. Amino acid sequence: CASSFDRARVEQYF.